This T cell receptor beta chain was captured in a study of cytotoxic CD8 clonotypes in ibrutinib-treated CLL. Clones were sequenced by immunoSEQ multiplex PCR, and TCRdb holds only the in-frame ones, with some missing. The table records more than 200,000 clones, 70% of them present only once. The CDR3 extends over 12 amino acids. This clone appeared a few times. One junction end does not reproduce the germline sequence, and a read error may be involved. This specimen consisted of PBMCs, obtained after 24 months of ibrutinib treatment. The chain employs TRBV23-1 and TRBJ2-7; possible D gene TRBD1, 7 bases. TRBV23-1 belongs to the ORF category, with a function that is uncertain. The source is a human donor with chronic lymphocytic leukemia. Written as DNA, the CDR3 is TGCGCCAGCAGTCATACCGGAGGGGGCTGGCACTTC. This translates into CASSHTGGGWHF.